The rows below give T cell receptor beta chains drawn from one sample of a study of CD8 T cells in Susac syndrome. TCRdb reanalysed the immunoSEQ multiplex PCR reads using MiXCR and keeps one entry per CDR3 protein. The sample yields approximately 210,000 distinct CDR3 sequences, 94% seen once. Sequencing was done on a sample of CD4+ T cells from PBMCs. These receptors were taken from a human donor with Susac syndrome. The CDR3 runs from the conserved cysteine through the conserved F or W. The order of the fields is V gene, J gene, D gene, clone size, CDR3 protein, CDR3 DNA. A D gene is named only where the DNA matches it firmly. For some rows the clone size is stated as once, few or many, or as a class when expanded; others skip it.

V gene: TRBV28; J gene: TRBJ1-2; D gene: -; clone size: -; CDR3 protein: CASSAGDYGYTF; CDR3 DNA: TGTGCCAGCAGTGCAGGGGACTATGGCTACACCTTC
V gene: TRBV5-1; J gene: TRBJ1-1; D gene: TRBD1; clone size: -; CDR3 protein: CASSSTGGGEAFF; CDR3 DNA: TGCGCCAGCAGCTCAACAGGGGGCGGGGAAGCTTTCTTT
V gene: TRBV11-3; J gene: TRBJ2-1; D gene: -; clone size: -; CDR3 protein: CASSATGSSSYNEQFF; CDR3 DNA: TGTGCCAGCAGCGCGACGGGGTCGAGCTCCTACAATGAGCAGTTCTTC
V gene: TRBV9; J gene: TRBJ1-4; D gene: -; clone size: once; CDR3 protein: CASSPRDQDGSEKLFF; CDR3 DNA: TGTGCCAGCAGCCCCCGGGACCAGGATGGCTCCGAAAAACTGTTTTTT
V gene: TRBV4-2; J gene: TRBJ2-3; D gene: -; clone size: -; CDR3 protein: CASSQSFPDTQYF; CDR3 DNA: TGTGCCAGCAGCCAAAGTTTCCCAGATACGCAGTATTTT
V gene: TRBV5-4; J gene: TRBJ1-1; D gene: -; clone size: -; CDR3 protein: CASSPADTEAFF; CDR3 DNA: TGTGCCAGCAGCCCGGCGGACACTGAAGCTTTCTTT
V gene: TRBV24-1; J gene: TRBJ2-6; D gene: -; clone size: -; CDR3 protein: CATSGLNRISGANVLTF; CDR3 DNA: TGTGCCACCAGTGGTCTAAACAGGATCTCTGGGGCCAACGTCCTGACTTTC
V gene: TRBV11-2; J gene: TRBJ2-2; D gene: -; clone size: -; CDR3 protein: CASRGLTRRRGTGELFF; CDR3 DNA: TGTGCCAGCAGGGGCCTCACCCGGCGCAGGGGCACCGGGGAGCTGTTTTTT
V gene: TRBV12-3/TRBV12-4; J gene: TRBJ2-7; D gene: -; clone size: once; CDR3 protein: CASRGQARGEQYF; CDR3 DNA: TGTGCCAGCAGAGGACAGGCGCGGGGCGAGCAGTACTTC
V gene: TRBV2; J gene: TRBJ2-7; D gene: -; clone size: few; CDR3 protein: CASSETYEQYF; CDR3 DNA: TGTGCCAGCAGTGAAACCTACGAGCAGTACTTC
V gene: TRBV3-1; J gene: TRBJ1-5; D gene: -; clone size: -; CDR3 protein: CASSQTWGNQPQHF; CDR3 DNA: TGTGCCAGCAGCCAGACCTGGGGGAATCAGCCCCAGCATTTT
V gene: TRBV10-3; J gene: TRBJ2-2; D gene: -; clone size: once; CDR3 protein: CAISNGAGELFF; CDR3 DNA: TGTGCCATCAGTAATGGTGCCGGGGAGCTGTTTTTT
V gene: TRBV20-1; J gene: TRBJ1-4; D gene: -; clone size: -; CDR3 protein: CSAREGGIDEKLFF; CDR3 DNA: TGCAGTGCTAGAGAAGGGGGGATCGACGAAAAACTGTTTTTT
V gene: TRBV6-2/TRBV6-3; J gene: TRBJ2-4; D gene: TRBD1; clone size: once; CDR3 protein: CASSYQGGQGLQYF; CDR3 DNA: TGTGCCAGCAGTTACCAGGGGGGACAGGGACTTCAGTACTTC
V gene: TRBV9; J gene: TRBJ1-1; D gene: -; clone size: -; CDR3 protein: CASSVGGSGTEAFF; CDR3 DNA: TGTGCCAGCAGCGTCGGGGGGAGCGGCACTGAAGCTTTCTTT
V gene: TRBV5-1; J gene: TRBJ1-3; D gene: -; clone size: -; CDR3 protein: CASSLAGASGNTIYF; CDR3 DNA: TGCGCCAGCAGCTTGGCCGGAGCTTCTGGAAACACCATATATTTT
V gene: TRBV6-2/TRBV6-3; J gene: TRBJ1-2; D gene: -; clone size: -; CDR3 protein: CASSSGSLNTYGYTF; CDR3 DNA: TGTGCCAGCAGTTCCGGAAGCCTGAATACCTATGGCTACACCTTC
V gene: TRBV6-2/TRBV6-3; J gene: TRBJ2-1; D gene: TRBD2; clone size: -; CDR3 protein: CASSYSGRGVYNEQFF; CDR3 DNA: TGTGCCAGCAGTTACTCGGGGCGGGGGGTATACAATGAGCAGTTCTTC
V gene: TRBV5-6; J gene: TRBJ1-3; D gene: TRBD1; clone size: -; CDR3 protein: CASSLTGGSSGNTIYF; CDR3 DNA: TGTGCCAGCAGCCTAACAGGGGGTAGCTCTGGAAACACCATATATTTT
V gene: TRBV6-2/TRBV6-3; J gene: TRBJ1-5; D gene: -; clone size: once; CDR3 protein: CASRRATGRGQPQHF; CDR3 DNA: TGTGCCAGCAGACGGGCCACTGGACGGGGCCAGCCCCAGCATTTT
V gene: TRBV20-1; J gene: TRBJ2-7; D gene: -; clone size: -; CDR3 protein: CSAREFRTESYEQYF; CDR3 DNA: TGCAGTGCTAGAGAATTCAGGACAGAGTCCTACGAGCAGTACTTC
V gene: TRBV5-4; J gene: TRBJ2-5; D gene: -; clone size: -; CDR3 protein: CASTKVGPQETQYF; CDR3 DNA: TGTGCCAGCACCAAAGTAGGCCCTCAAGAGACCCAGTACTTC
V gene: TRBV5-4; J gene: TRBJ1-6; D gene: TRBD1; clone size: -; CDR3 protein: CASSSIRQGRGSPLHF; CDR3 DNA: TGTGCCAGCAGCTCAATCCGACAGGGGAGAGGTTCACCCCTCCACTTT
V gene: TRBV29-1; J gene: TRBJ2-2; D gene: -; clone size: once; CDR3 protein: CSVVGTHNDGELFF; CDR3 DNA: TGCAGCGTTGTGGGGACGCACAACGACGGGGAGCTGTTTTTT
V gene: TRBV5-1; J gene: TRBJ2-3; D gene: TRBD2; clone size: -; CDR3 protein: CASSLTSGGPHTQYF; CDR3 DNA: TGCGCCAGCAGCTTAACTAGCGGGGGTCCCCATACGCAGTATTTT
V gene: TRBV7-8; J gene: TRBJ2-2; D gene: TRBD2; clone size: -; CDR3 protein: CASSSSPSGAGELFF; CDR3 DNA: TGTGCCAGCAGCTCCTCCCCTAGCGGGGCCGGGGAGCTGTTTTTT
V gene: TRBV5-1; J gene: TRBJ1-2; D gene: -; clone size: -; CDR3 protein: CASSLSQDGYTF; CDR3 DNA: TGCGCCAGCAGCTTGTCGCAGGATGGCTACACCTTC